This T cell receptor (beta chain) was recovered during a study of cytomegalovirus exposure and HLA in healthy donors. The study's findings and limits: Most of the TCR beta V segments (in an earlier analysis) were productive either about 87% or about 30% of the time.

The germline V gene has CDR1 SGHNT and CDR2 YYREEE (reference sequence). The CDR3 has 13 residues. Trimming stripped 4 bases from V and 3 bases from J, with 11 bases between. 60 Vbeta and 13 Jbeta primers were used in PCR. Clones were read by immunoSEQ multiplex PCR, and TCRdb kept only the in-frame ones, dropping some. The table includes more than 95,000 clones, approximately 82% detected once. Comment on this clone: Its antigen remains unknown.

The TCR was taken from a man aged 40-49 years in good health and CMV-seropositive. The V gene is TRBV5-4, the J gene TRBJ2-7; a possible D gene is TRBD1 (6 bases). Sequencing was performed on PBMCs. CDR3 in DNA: TGTGCCAGCAGCCGATTGGACAGCTACGAGCAGTACTTC. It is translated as CASSRLDSYEQYF.